The clone carrying this TCR beta chain was detected only a few times. Its antigen is undetermined. These data belong to a study of CD8 T cells in ankylosing spondylitis. Scientists made TCR beta libraries using quantitative 5'-RACE with molecular barcodes. TCRdb called the 5' RACE reads again in MiXCR, with one record for every CDR3 protein. The sample contains fewer than 750,000 distinct CDR3 sequences, roughly 19% of which appear only once. Whole-study results and caveats: Disease-linked clones proved CD8+ and comparatively uncommon in peripheral blood. Ankylosing spondylitis blood appeared to be characterized by a TCR beta motif of eight or nine highly homologous variants. Previously reported in reactive arthritis synovial fluid and blood were some of the motif variants. In ankylosing spondylitis patients, matched synovial fluid reportedly showed significant enrichment of disease-linked clones.

Germline values: CDR1 SGHVS, CDR2 FQNEAQ. The CDR3 consists of 14 residues. V was cut by 5 bases and J by 5 bases, with 13 bases left in between. Sequenced: blood, either unsorted or a sorted T cell fraction (not recorded which). This chain joins TRBV7-8 and TRBJ1-5, with TRBD1 as a possible D gene (6 bases). This clonotype was sampled from a male donor with ankylosing spondylitis. CDR3 coding DNA: TGTGCCAGCAGCCACAACAGGGATGATCAGCCCCAGCATTTT. Its translation: CASSHNRDDQPQHF.